These 25 T cell receptor beta chains were all obtained from the same sample, sequenced in a study of sequential checkpoint blockade in melanoma. The sample's treatment: randomized to nivolumab then ipilimumab (arm A) or the reverse (arm B). Profiled with immunoSEQ multiplex PCR; TCRdb holds only in-frame clones, not every one. This table has about 25,000 clones, roughly 80% appearing once. This material consisted of CD8+ T cells sorted from blood (inferred from file names), taken from a patient given nivolumab and ipilimumab in sequence. The receptor source for this set is a human donor with melanoma.

The chain carries TRBV27 and TRBJ2-7, with D possibly TRBD1 on 6 matching bases. The length of the CDR3 is 15 residues. Germline V gene data show CDR1 as MNHEY and CDR2 as SMNVEV (reference sequence). The ends were cut back, 8 bases at V and 4 bases at J, with 21 bases in the middle. The CDR3 nucleotides are TGTGCCAGCTCCTTACGGTCAGGGGCAGTGTACGAGCAGTACTTC. Its protein is CASSLRSGAVYEQYF.

The CDR3 coding sequence is TGTGCCTTAATCAGAGGGATAACCTACGAGCAGTACTTC. Protein product: CALIRGITYEQYF. The V gene is TRBV2, the J gene TRBJ2-7, with D perhaps TRBD2 (5 bases). Germline-derived CDR1 and CDR2 are SNHLY and FYNNEI. CDR3 length: 13 residues. V lost 11 bases, J lost 2 bases, and 16 bases lay in between.

The chain is built from TRBV5-1 and TRBJ2-7; the D gene is possibly TRBD2 (7 bases). CDR3 length: 13 amino acids. The V gene lost 7 bases and the J gene lost 0 bases, with 11 bases spanning the gap. Germline assignment: CDR1 SGHRS and CDR2 YFSETQ. The CDR3 spells CASGRGSSYEQYF. DNA for the CDR3: TGCGCCAGCGGGAGGGGGAGCTCCTACGAGCAGTACTTC.

The genes are TRBV27 and TRBJ2-1, with 9 bases matching TRBD2. The CDR3 is 15 amino acids. CDR1 MNHEY and CDR2 SMNVEV come from the germline V gene (reference sequence). V trimming: 4 bases; J trimming: 4 bases; junction bases outside the gene matches: 5. The CDR3 spells CASSSLAGLYNEQFF. The CDR3 nucleotides are TGTGCCAGCAGTTCACTAGCGGGCCTTTACAATGAGCAGTTCTTC.

This rearrangement joins TRBV27 to TRBJ2-1; the match to TRBD1 covers 8 bases. Per the germline V gene, CDR1 is MNHEY and CDR2 is SMNVEV (reference sequence). The CDR3 has 15 residues. The trim removed 3 bases at V and 3 bases at J, leaving 4 bases unmatched. CDR3 DNA: TGTGCCAGCAGTTTCGGGACAGGTAACTACAATGAGCAGTTCTTC. It encodes CASSFGTGNYNEQFF.

The chain joins TRBV15 to TRBJ2-1; 7 bases match TRBD1. This CDR3 contains 15 residues. Trimming cost V 3 bases and J 3 bases; bases outside gene matches: 5. Germline CDR1 LNHNV, CDR2 YYDKDF (reference sequence). CDR3 DNA: TGTGCCACCAGCAGGACAGGGAGTATCTACAATGAGCAGTTCTTC. Its translation is CATSRTGSIYNEQFF. Full variable domain (rest looked up from reference TRBV15 and TRBJ2-1): DAMVIQNPRYQVTQFGKPVTLSCSQTLNHNVMYWYQQKSSQAPKLLFHYYDKDFNNEADTPDNFQSRRPNTSFCFLDIRSPGLGDTAMYLCATSRTGSIYNEQFFGPGTRLTVL.

CDR3: CASSYWGQGDTDTQYF. As DNA, the CDR3 is TGTGCCAGCAGTTACTGGGGACAGGGGGACACAGATACGCAGTATTTT. V and J are TRBV6-5 and TRBJ2-3; TRBD1 matches at 11 bases. After removal of 1 base from V and 2 bases from J, the junction contained 2 bases not matched to a gene. The CDR3 has 16 residues. CDR1 and CDR2 (germline): MNHEY, SVGAGI.

The V gene is TRBV27, the J gene TRBJ1-6; D is perhaps TRBD1 (5 bases). CDR3 size: 14 residues. Germline V gene sequence: CDR1 MNHEY, CDR2 SMNVEV (reference sequence). Trimming shortened V by 4 bases and J by 5 bases, and 9 bases separated the two germline ends. The DNA for the CDR3 is TGTGCCAGCAGTTCAGGGAAAAATAATTCACCCCTCCACTTT. Protein sequence: CASSSGKNNSPLHF.

The V call is TRBV25-1, the J call TRBJ2-2; a possible D gene is TRBD1 (5 bases). Trimming cost V 4 bases and J 4 bases, with 10 bases left between them. This CDR3 spans 14 amino acids. CDR1 and CDR2 (germline): MGHDK, SYGVNS. The CDR3, as DNA: TGTGCCAGCAGTGCCTGGACACCCACCGGGGAGCTGTTTTTT. Protein product: CASSAWTPTGELFF. Full variable domain (missing parts from reference TRBV25-1 and TRBJ2-2): EADIYQTPRYLVIGTGKKITLECSQTMGHDKMYWYQQDPGMELHLIHYSYGVNSTEKGDLSSESTVSRIRTEHFPLTLESARPSHTSQYLCASSAWTPTGELFFGEGSRLTVL.

The rearrangement links TRBV5-5 to TRBJ2-6; D uncertain. Trimming removed 0 bases from V and 3 bases from J, with 4 bases in between. Per the germline V gene, CDR1 is SGHKS and CDR2 is YYEKEE (reference sequence). This CDR3 is built from 14 residues. The CDR3 nucleotides read TGTGCCAGCAGCTTGGAGCTTGGGGCCAACGTCCTGACTTTC. Amino acid sequence: CASSLELGANVLTF.

This chain connects TRBV28 to TRBJ1-1, with TRBD1 matching over 9 bases. Losses at the gene ends were 6 bases for V and 7 bases for J; bases not matched to a gene: 6. This CDR3 is 13 amino acids long. Germline V gene data show CDR1 as MDHEN and CDR2 as SYDVKM. DNA of the CDR3: TGTGCCAGCAGCTCCGACAGGGGGAGTGAAGCTTTCTTT. The encoded protein is CASSSDRGSEAFF.

The gene calls are TRBV5-4 and TRBJ2-2; D is perhaps TRBD2 (5 bases). Germline lookup yields CDR1 SGHNT and CDR2 YYREEE (reference sequence). The CDR3 is 14 residues long. Trimming pared 0 bases from V and 4 bases from J, leaving 7 bases between. The CDR3 is CASSLGEGTGELFF. In nucleotides, the CDR3 is TGTGCCAGCAGCTTGGGCGAGGGCACCGGGGAGCTGTTTTTT.

The genes are TRBV28 and TRBJ2-5, with 7 positions matching TRBD2. CDR1 is MDHEN, CDR2 SYDVKM, per germline. This CDR3 has 10 amino acids. J was trimmed by 14 bases and V by 6 bases; bases with no gene match: 6. The CDR3 loop reads CASRDRDYYF. The DNA of the CDR3 is TGTGCCAGCAGAGACCGGGACTACTACTTC.

The genes are TRBV15 and TRBJ2-7; TRBD1 matches 8 bases. The CDR3 contains 15 residues. Germline trimming cut 1 base from V and 4 bases from J; bases unmatched to any gene: 6. The germline V gene encodes CDR1 LNHNV and CDR2 YYDKDF (reference sequence). The CDR3 spells CATSRVGQGKYEQYF. In DNA form, the CDR3 reads TGTGCCACCAGCAGAGTAGGACAGGGCAAATACGAGCAGTACTTC.

This chain links TRBV7-6 with TRBJ2-3; 7 bases map to TRBD1. From germline, CDR1 is SGHVS and CDR2 FNYEAQ. V shed 5 bases, J shed 6 bases, and the junction held 11 bases outside the gene matches. This CDR3 comprises 15 residues. Written as DNA, the CDR3 is TGTGCCAGCAGCAGCCGGGACAGAGTTCGGGATACGCAGTATTTT. It is translated as CASSSRDRVRDTQYF.

Written as DNA, the CDR3 is TGTGCCAGCGGCCCTGGGGCAGGGGGCCCCCATGGCTACACCTTC. Its protein is CASGPGAGGPHGYTF. The J gene is TRBJ1-2, the V gene TRBV5-4, with 8 nucleotides matching TRBD1. Germline assignment: CDR1 SGHNT and CDR2 YYREEE (reference sequence). Losses at the gene ends were 7 bases for V and 6 bases for J; bases not matched to a gene: 14. The CDR3 spans 15 residues.

The gene calls are TRBV5-1 and TRBJ1-4; possibly TRBD1 for D (5 bases). The V gene lost 0 bases and the J gene lost 2 bases, with 20 bases spanning the gap. The CDR3 loop spans 19 amino acids. The germline V gene encodes CDR1 SGHRS and CDR2 YFSETQ. The CDR3 nucleotides are TGCGCCAGCAGCTTGGTGGTGGAGGTCTTCCGGGGGACTAATGAAAAACTGTTTTTT. It is translated as CASSLVVEVFRGTNEKLFF.

The chain recombines TRBV10-3 with TRBJ1-6; D is unclear. CDR3 length: 15 residues. Germline CDR1 and CDR2: ENHRY and SYGVKD. V lost 4 bases, J lost 5 bases, and 12 bases lay in between. The CDR3 reads CAISARRADNSPLHF. CDR3 coding DNA: TGTGCCATCAGTGCTAGGCGAGCGGATAATTCACCCCTCCACTTT.

The V and J genes are TRBV7-9 and TRBJ1-1, with TRBD1 matching 8 bases. J lost 1 base, V lost 4 bases, and 5 bases had no gene match. Germline V gives CDR1 SEHNR, CDR2 FQNEAQ (reference sequence). This CDR3 has 15 residues. The CDR3 nucleotides are TGTGCCAGCAGCTCCCCAGACAGGGGGAACACTGAAGCTTTCTTT. This codes for CASSSPDRGNTEAFF.

This chain uses TRBV27 with TRBJ2-5; TRBD2 agrees at 8 bases. This CDR3 comprises 14 residues. Looked up from germline, CDR1 is MNHEY and CDR2 is SMNVEV (reference sequence). V trimming: 5 bases; J trimming: 5 bases; junction bases outside the gene matches: 7. CDR3 nucleotide sequence: TGTGCCAGCAGTCTAGCGGGTAATCAGGAGACCCAGTACTTC. Its protein is CASSLAGNQETQYF.

V usage is TRBV4-3 and J usage is TRBJ1-1, with 9 nucleotides matching TRBD1. The junction had 9 bases not matched to a gene; V was cut back by 4 bases and J by 3 bases. The CDR3 has 16 amino acids. The germline V gene encodes CDR1 LGHNA and CDR2 YSLEER. The CDR3 DNA reads TGCGCCAGCAGCCCTCGACAGGGGGTTAAGTACACTGAAGCTTTCTTT. Translation gives CASSPRQGVKYTEAFF.

The V call is TRBV27, the J call TRBJ2-5; 12 bases match TRBD2. Per the germline V gene, CDR1 is MNHEY and CDR2 is SMNVEV (reference sequence). The ends lost 5 bases at V and 5 bases at J; junction bases unmatched: 3. CDR3 length: 14 residues. Here the CDR3 DNA reads TGTGCCAGCAGTAGACTAGCGGGAGACGAGACCCAGTACTTC. It specifies CASSRLAGDETQYF.

This chain joins TRBV7-8 and TRBJ2-2, with TRBD1 as a possible D gene (6 bases). The V end lost 8 bases, the J end lost 1 base, and 17 bases lay between the germline ends. Germline-derived CDR1 and CDR2 are SGHVS and FQNEAQ. This CDR3 spans 16 amino acids. The CDR3 sequence: CASVTFPGQNTGELFF. DNA of the CDR3: TGTGCCAGCGTGACTTTTCCGGGACAGAACACCGGGGAGCTGTTTTTT.

This chain uses TRBV13 with TRBJ2-5; TRBD2 agrees at 15 bases. The CDR3 loop spans 16 amino acids. From germline, CDR1 is PRHDT and CDR2 FYEKMQ (reference sequence). J was trimmed by 4 bases and V by 6 bases; bases with no gene match: 6. CDR3 sequence: CASSSRTSGGAETQYF. CDR3 bases: TGTGCCAGCAGTTCTAGGACTAGCGGGGGGGCAGAGACCCAGTACTTC.

This clone was observed a few times. The chain is built from TRBV7-6 and TRBJ2-5, with 7 bases matching TRBD2. The end of the DNA fits TRBJ2-7 better, so the J call may be wrong. Looked up from germline, CDR1 is SGHVS and CDR2 is FNYEAQ. The CDR3 has 13 amino acids. CDR3 amino acids: CASGEGPSYEQYF. Written as DNA, the CDR3 is TGTGCCAGCGGGGAGGGCCCCTCCTACGAGCAGTACTTC.